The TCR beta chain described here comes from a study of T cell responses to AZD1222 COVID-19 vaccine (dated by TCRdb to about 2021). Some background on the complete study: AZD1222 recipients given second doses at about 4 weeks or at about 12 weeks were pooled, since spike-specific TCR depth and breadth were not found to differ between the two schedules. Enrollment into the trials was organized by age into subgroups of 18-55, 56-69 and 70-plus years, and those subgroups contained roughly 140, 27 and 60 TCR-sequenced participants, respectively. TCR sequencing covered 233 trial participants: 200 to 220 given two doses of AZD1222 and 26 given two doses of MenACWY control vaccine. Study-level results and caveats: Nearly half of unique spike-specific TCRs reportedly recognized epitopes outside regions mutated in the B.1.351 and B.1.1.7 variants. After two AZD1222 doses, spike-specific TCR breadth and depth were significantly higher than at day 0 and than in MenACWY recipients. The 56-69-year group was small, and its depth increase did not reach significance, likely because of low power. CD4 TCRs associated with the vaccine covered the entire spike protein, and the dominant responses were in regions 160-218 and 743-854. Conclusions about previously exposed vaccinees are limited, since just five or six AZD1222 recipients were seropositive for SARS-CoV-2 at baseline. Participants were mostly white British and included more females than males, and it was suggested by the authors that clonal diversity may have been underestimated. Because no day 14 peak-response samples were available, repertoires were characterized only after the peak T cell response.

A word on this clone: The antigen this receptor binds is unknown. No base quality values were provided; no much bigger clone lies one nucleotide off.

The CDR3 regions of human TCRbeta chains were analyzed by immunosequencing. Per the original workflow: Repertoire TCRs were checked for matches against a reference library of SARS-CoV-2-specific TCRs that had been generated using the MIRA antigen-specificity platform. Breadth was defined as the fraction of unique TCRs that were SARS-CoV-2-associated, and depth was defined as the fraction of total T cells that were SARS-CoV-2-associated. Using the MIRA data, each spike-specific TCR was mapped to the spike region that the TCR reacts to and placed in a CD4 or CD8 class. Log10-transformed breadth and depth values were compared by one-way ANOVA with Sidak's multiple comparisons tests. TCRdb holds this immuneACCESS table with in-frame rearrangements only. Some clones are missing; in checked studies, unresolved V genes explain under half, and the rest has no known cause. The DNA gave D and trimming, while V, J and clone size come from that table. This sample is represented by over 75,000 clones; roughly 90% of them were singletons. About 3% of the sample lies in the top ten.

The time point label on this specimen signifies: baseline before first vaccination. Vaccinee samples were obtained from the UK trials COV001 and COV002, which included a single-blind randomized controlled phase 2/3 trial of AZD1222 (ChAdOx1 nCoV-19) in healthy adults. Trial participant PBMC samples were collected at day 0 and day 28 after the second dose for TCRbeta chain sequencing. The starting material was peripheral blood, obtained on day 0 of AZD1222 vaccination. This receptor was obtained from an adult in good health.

The CDR3 region has the sequence CASTLGRYYGYTF. The DNA sequence follows: TGTGCCAGTACCCTGGGACGGTACTATGGCTACACCTTC. The V and J segments used are TRBV19 and TRBJ1-2, with TRBD1 tentatively as D gene (5 bases match). CDR1 and CDR2 are read off the germline V gene (reference sequence) as LNHDA and SQIVND. At the junction V is shortened by 7 bases and J by 3 bases, with 12 bases in between. The CDR3 runs 13 amino acids, cysteine and phenylalanine included. Only the CDR3 part of the read is kept: 39 bases, read in frame from the first base.